These 22 T cell receptor beta chains originate from one sample sequenced in a study of patients and donors after allogeneic stem cell transplantation. Using its own MiXCR run on the RT-PCR reads, TCRdb lists one record per CDR3 protein. The table includes more than 9,000 distinct CDR3 sequences, approximately 22% detected once. The source material was blood, either unsorted or a sorted T cell fraction (not recorded which). These receptors all come from a human donor who was either an allogeneic HSCT recipient or a stem cell or donor lymphocyte infusion donor (not recorded which). It is not recorded whose cells these are; they may come from a transplant donor.

This chain uses TRBV15 with TRBJ2-2; the D call may be TRBD1 or TRBD2 (5 bases each). CDR3 length: 17 residues. The V end lost 4 bases, the J end lost 3 bases, and 18 bases lay between the germline ends. Germline CDR1 LNHNV, CDR2 YYDKDF (reference sequence). The CDR3 nucleotides are TGTGCCACCAGCAAAAGGAGACAGCGGTGGGACACCGGGGAGCTGTTTTTT. Translating gives CATSKRRQRWDTGELFF.

This clonotype was seen a handful of times. V is TRBV7-9 and J is TRBJ1-4, with 7 bases lining up with TRBD1. The CDR3 is made up of 14 amino acids. In germline, CDR1 is SEHNR, CDR2 FQNEAQ (reference sequence). With 5 bases clipped from V and 7 bases from J, the junction kept 7 bases outside the gene matches. Here the CDR3 reads CASSPTGRSEKLFF. In nucleotides, the CDR3 is TGTGCCAGCAGCCCGACAGGGAGAAGTGAAAAACTGTTTTTT.

The chain recombines TRBV2 with TRBJ1-6, with 10 bases fitting TRBD1. CDR1 is SNHLY, CDR2 FYNNEI, per germline. V lost 6 bases, J lost 9 bases, and 8 bases stayed unmatched. The CDR3 runs to 15 residues. CDR3 sequence (DNA): TGTGCCAGCAGGGCCGGGACAGGGGACGGTTCACCCCTCCACTTT. The encoded protein is CASRAGTGDGSPLHF. The full variable domain, completed using reference TRBV2 and TRBJ1-6, is EPEVTQTPSHQVTQMGQEVILRCVPISNHLYFYWYRQILGQKVEFLVSFYNNEISEKSEIFDDQFSVERPDGSNFTLKIRSTKLEDSAMYFCASRAGTGDGSPLHFGNGTRLTVT.

The CDR3 nucleotides read TGTGCCAGCAGTTATGATGAGGGAAACACAGATACGCAGTATTTT. This codes for CASSYDEGNTDTQYF. The chain uses TRBV6-2 or TRBV6-3 and TRBJ2-3; D may be TRBD2 (5 bases). Germline V gives CDR1 MNHEY, CDR2 SVGEGT. Trimming removed 3 bases at V and 2 bases at J, with 12 bases between. CDR3 size: 15 residues.

The J gene is TRBJ2-3, the V gene TRBV30; no definite D call. The CDR3 runs to 12 residues. CDR1 is GTSNPN, CDR2 SVGIG, per germline (reference sequence). V lost 2 bases and J 6 bases, leaving 9 bases between the germline ends. The CDR3 sequence is CAWSPPDDTQYF. The DNA for the CDR3 is TGTGCCTGGAGTCCGCCGGACGATACGCAGTATTTT.

V usage is TRBV20-1 and J usage is TRBJ1-2, with TRBD1 matching over 7 bases. V trimming: 6 bases; J trimming: 4 bases; junction bases outside the gene matches: 8. The germline V gene encodes CDR1 DFQATT and CDR2 SNEGSKA (reference sequence). The CDR3 runs to 13 residues. Here the CDR3 DNA reads TGCAGTGCCACCGGGACAGCAACCTATGGCTACACCTTC. It translates to CSATGTATYGYTF.

This chain joins TRBV6-4 and TRBJ1-2; D ambiguous. The CDR3 consists of 12 residues. Between the trimmed V and J ends, which lost 9 bases and 2 bases, there was a span of 10 bases. Per the germline V gene, CDR1 is MRHNA and CDR2 is SNTAGT. For the CDR3, the DNA is TGTGCCAGTAGCTCCGGAAACTATGGCTACACCTTC. This encodes CASSSGNYGYTF.

In this sample, this clonotype turned up many times. The chain recombines TRBV12-3 or TRBV12-4 with TRBJ1-2; a possible D gene is TRBD1 (5 bases). V dropped 3 bases and J dropped 5 bases, with 16 bases sitting between them. The CDR3 has 15 amino acids. CDR3 DNA: TGTGCCAGCAGTTTCGCGGGGCACCCACCTTATGGCTACACCTTC. Its protein is CASSFAGHPPYGYTF.

Only a few counts were recorded for this clonotype. This sequence joins TRBV12-3 or TRBV12-4 and TRBJ2-4; D gene unclear. The CDR3 is 11 residues long. Trimming took off 6 bases at V and 8 bases at J, with 8 bases between the two ends. The CDR3, as DNA: TGTGCCAGCAGGGGGTACGACATTCAGTACTTC. Protein sequence: CASRGYDIQYF.

The table lists this clonotype with a few counts. The chain uses TRBV7-2 and TRBJ1-5; D not resolved. The CDR3 sequence is 13 residues long. V lost 8 bases, J lost 0 bases, and 8 bases lay in between. The germline V gene has CDR1 SGHTA and CDR2 FQGNSA. The CDR3 is CASGRYSNQPQHF. The CDR3 nucleotides are TGTGCCAGCGGGAGGTATAGCAATCAGCCCCAGCATTTT.

The V call is TRBV19, the J call TRBJ2-1, with a weak D call TRBD2 (6 bases). Trimming cost V 5 bases and J 7 bases, with 18 bases left between them. In germline, CDR1 is LNHDA, CDR2 SQIVND (reference sequence). The CDR3 length is 15 residues. As DNA, the CDR3 is TGTGCCAGTAGTCCCAAAGGGAGGTGGGGGAATGAGCAGTTCTTC. Translating it yields CASSPKGRWGNEQFF.

This clonotype was seen a few times. The chain is built from TRBV3-1 and TRBJ1-1, with a possible D match to TRBD1 (5 bases). Deletions cut 4 bases from V and 4 bases from J, with 10 bases between. Germline CDR1 is LGHDT and CDR2 is YNNKEL (reference sequence). The CDR3 spans 13 residues. For the CDR3, the DNA is TGTGCCAGCAGCCCCGGTGGGGGCACTGAAGCTTTCTTT. It specifies CASSPGGGTEAFF. The full variable domain, rest sourced from reference TRBV3-1 and TRBJ1-1, is DTAVSQTPKYLVTQMGNDKSIKCEQNLGHDTMYWYKQDSKKFLKIMFSYNNKELIINETVPNRFSPKSPDKAHLNLHINSLELGDSAVYFCASSPGGGTEAFFGQGTRLTVV.

The chain is built from TRBV27 and TRBJ1-4, with D possibly being TRBD1 (5 bases). V lost 5 bases and J 5 bases, leaving 15 bases between the germline ends. CDR3 length equals 15 residues. Germline CDR1 is MNHEY and CDR2 is SMNVEV (reference sequence). The DNA of the CDR3 is TGTGCCAGCAGTCCCCTGGGCAGGGTAAATGAAAAACTGTTTTTT. This gives the protein CASSPLGRVNEKLFF.

This clonotype was seen ten or more times. The chain couples TRBV20-1 to TRBJ2-7, with no clear D. The CDR3 totals 12 residues. CDR1 and CDR2 from the germline V gene are DFQATT and SNEGSKA (reference sequence). The V end was cut by 5 bases, the J end by 4 bases, with 12 bases between. The CDR3 here is CSAGVEEYEQYF. The CDR3 bases are TGCAGTGCTGGAGTCGAGGAATACGAGCAGTACTTC.

On this clonotype itself: One end of the junction varies from germline; a read error may be responsible. This chain connects TRBV2 to TRBJ2-1; D might be TRBD1 (5 bases). CDR3 length: 14 amino acids. The germline CDR1 and CDR2 sequences are SNHLY and FYNNEI. The CDR3 loop is CASRDRESYNEQFF. The CDR3 DNA reads as TGTGCCAGCCGTGACAGAGAATCCTACAATGAGCAGTTCTTC.

This clonotype came up a few times. The genes are TRBV6-1 and TRBJ2-1; 9 nucleotides line up with TRBD2. Germline CDR1 reads MNHNS; CDR2 reads SASEGT. V was pared by 11 bases and J by 1 base, with 6 bases of the junction left unmatched. CDR3 length equals 14 residues. CDR3 loop: CAARGGTSYNEQFF. As DNA, the CDR3 is TGTGCCGCGCGGGGGGGAACTTCCTACAATGAGCAGTTCTTC.

The chain links TRBV6-6 to TRBJ1-3; D is unresolved. Looked up from germline, CDR1 is MNHNY and CDR2 is SVGAGI (reference sequence). This CDR3 comprises 17 residues. Trimming took off 7 bases at V and 0 bases at J, with 19 bases between the two ends. The DNA for the CDR3 is TGTGCCAGCAATATCCTGGGAGGCCTGAGCTCTGGAAACACCATATATTTT. Protein: CASNILGGLSSGNTIYF.

The V call is TRBV18, the J call TRBJ1-2; D is ambiguous. In germline, CDR1 is KGHSH, CDR2 LQKENI. CDR3 length: 16 residues. The V and J ends lost 6 bases and 1 base respectively, with 18 bases between them. Here the CDR3 DNA reads TGTGCCAGCTCGCTTGGTCAATCGAGGAGTAACTATGGCTACACCTTC. As protein: CASSLGQSRSNYGYTF.

This clonotype occurred a few times. V is TRBV5-1 and J is TRBJ1-3; D ambiguous. The V and J ends lost 0 bases and 4 bases respectively, with 8 bases between them. From germline, CDR1 is SGHRS and CDR2 YFSETQ. CDR3 length: 14 residues. CDR3 sequence reads: CASSLDSGGNTIYF. As DNA, the CDR3 is TGCGCCAGCAGCTTGGACTCGGGGGGAAACACCATATATTTT.

In its sample, this clonotype was seen many times. The rearrangement joins TRBV20-1 to TRBJ1-3; no firm D call. The CDR3 runs to 14 residues. Germline CDR1 is DFQATT and CDR2 is SNEGSKA (reference sequence). Trimming took 6 bases from V and 2 from J, leaving 14 bases between them. The CDR3 spells CSAAIGRAGNTIYF. CDR3 nucleotide sequence: TGCAGTGCAGCAATCGGGAGGGCTGGAAACACCATATATTTT.

This clonotype was counted many times. V and J are TRBV29-1 and TRBJ2-2; 8 nucleotides line up with TRBD1. The CDR3 has 15 residues. The germline CDR1 and CDR2 sequences are SQVTM and ANQGSEA. V was pared by 7 bases and J by 5 bases, with 12 bases of the junction left unmatched. CDR3 DNA: TGCAGCGCCTGGGACAGGATGGAAGGTACCGGGGAGCTGTTTTTT. Amino acid sequence: CSAWDRMEGTGELFF.

This clonotype was counted a few times. This chain links TRBV29-1 with TRBJ1-6; tentatively, D is TRBD1 (5 bases). Germline V gene lookup returns CDR1 SQVTM and CDR2 ANQGSEA. This CDR3 comprises 14 residues. V lost 6 bases to trimming and J lost 5 bases, with 14 bases between them. The CDR3 is CSVRFWGDNSPLHF. As DNA, the CDR3 is TGCAGCGTCCGATTTTGGGGGGATAATTCACCCCTCCACTTT.